The following is a TCR beta chain sequence with its context. The authors' processing: Amplifying reference gene primers gave estimates of nucleated cell counts. Sequencing was performed with immunoSEQ multiplex PCR; in TCRdb, only in-frame clones are kept and a portion is missing. V and J calls and clone size are given by that table; D and trimming were obtained from the DNA. Of a few hundred thousand clones listed, approximately 90% are singletons. The data were obtained in a study of blood T cell repertoires in COVID-19. Enrollees, about 18 to 90 years old, lived in around 23 US areas. Clinical history reported by participants formed the basis on which cohorts were assigned. Two negative PCRs, clearance, or symptom resolution characterized the recovered Cohort 3 donors. The CDR3 sequence is 13 residues long. Trimming took 0 bases from V and 7 from J, leaving 7 bases between them. In germline, CDR1 is LGHNA, CDR2 YSLEER.

The chain links TRBV4-3 to TRBJ1-5; the D is unclear. Sequenced input: PBMCs or T cells enriched from blood (not recorded which). The receptor's source is a middle-aged woman who had recovered from COVID-19. CDR3 in amino acids: CASSQDVIQPQHF. The CDR3 DNA reads TGCGCCAGCAGCCAAGATGTTATACAGCCCCAGCATTTT.